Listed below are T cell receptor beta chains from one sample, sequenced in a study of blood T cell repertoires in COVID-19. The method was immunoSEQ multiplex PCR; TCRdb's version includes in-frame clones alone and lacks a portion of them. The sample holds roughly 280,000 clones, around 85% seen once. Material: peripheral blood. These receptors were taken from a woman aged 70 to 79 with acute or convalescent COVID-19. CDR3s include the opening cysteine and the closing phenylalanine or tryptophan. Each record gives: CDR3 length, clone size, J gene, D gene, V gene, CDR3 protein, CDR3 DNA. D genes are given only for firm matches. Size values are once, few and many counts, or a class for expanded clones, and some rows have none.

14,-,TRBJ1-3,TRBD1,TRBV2,CASTQDRGGNTIYF,TGTGCCAGCACCCAGGACAGGGGTGGAAACACCATATATTTT
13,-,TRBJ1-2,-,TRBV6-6,CASTLRGGYSYTF,TGTGCCAGCACCCTACGGGGGGGGTATAGCTACACCTTC
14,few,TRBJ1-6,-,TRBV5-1,CASSFGSAHSPLHF,TGCGCCAGCAGCTTCGGGTCAGCTCATTCACCCCTCCACTTT
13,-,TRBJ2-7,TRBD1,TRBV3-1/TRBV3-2,CASRWGQGTEQYF,TGTGCCAGCAGATGGGGACAGGGGACCGAGCAGTACTTC
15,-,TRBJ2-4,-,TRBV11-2,CASSLDVLGGLVRVF,TGTGCCAGCAGCTTAGACGTGCTGGGGGGGCTGGTGAGGGTATTC
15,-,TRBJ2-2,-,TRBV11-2,CASSATGTNTGELFF,TGTGCCAGCAGCGCTACCGGGACAAACACCGGGGAGCTGTTTTTT
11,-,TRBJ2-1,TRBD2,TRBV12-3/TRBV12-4,CASTLGGEQFF,TGTGCCAGCACCTTGGGGGGGGAGCAGTTCTTC
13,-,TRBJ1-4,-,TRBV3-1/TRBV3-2,CASSQVGGGRMFF,TGTGCCAGCAGCCAAGTAGGCGGAGGGAGAATGTTTTTT
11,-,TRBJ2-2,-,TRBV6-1,CASRWSGELFF,TGTGCCAGCCGGTGGTCTGGGGAGCTGTTTTTT
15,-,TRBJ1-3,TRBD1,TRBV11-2,CASSALTGTIYTIYF,TGTGCCAGCAGCGCCCTGACAGGGACGATATACACCATATATTTT
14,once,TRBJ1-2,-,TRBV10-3,CAITPKSRGDGYTF,TGTGCCATCACCCCAAAGTCCAGGGGTGACGGCTACACCTTC
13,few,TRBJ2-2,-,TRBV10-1,CASSDRNTGELFF,TGCGCCAGCAGTGACAGGAACACCGGGGAGCTGTTTTTT
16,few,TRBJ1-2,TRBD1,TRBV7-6,CASSPHPAGQGHGYTF,TGTGCCAGCAGCCCTCACCCAGCAGGACAGGGACATGGCTACACCTTC
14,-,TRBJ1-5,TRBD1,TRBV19,CASKRGPQEQPQHF,TGTGCCAGTAAGAGGGGGCCACAGGAGCAGCCCCAGCATTTT
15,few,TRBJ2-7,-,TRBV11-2,CASSLLRGLSYEQYF,TGTGCCAGCAGCTTACTCCGGGGTTTGTCCTACGAGCAGTACTTC
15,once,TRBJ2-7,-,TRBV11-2,CASSLLAGHSYEQYF,TGTGCCAGCAGCTTACTGGCGGGCCACTCCTACGAGCAGTACTTC
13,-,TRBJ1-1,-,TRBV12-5,CASALGGGLSTFF,TGTGCTAGTGCCCTTGGGGGGGGCCTATCGACTTTCTTT
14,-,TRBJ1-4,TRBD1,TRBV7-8,CASSVDRADEKLFF,TGTGCCAGCAGCGTGGACAGGGCAGATGAAAAACTGTTTTTT
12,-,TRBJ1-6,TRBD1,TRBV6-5,CASGDRGSPLHF,TGTGCCAGCGGGGACAGGGGATCACCCCTCCACTTT
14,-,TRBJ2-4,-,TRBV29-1,CSVVTVLAKNIQYF,TGCAGCGTTGTGACAGTTCTAGCCAAAAACATTCAGTACTTC
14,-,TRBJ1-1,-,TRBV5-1,CASSWEGRRTEAFF,TGCGCCAGCAGCTGGGAGGGACGTCGCACTGAAGCTTTCTTT
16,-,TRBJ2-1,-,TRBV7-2,CASSPKRESSYNEQFF,TGTGCCAGCAGCCCAAAGAGGGAAAGCTCCTACAATGAGCAGTTCTTC
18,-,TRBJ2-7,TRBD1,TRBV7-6,CASSPQIAGTGASYEQYF,TGTGCCAGCAGCCCCCAAATTGCAGGGACAGGGGCCTCCTACGAGCAGTACTTC
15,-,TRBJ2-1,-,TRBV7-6,CASSVGRGPSGEQFF,TGTGCCAGCAGCGTAGGGCGGGGACCTTCGGGTGAGCAGTTCTTC
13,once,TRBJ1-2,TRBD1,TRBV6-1,CALWGGTGHGYTF,TGTGCTCTTTGGGGGGGGACAGGGCATGGCTACACCTTC
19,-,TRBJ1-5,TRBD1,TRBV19,CASNSVRQGAGGGNQPQHF,TGTGCCAGTAATTCCGTCAGGCAGGGGGCTGGGGGAGGCAATCAGCCCCAGCATTTT
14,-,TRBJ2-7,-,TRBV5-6,CASRKSGGSYEQYF,TGTGCCAGCAGAAAGTCCGGGGGTTCCTACGAGCAGTACTTC
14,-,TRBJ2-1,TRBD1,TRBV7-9,CASSPRTGVLQQFF,TGTGCCAGCAGCCCAAGGACAGGGGTACTACAGCAGTTCTTC
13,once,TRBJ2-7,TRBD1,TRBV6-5,CASSRQGWYEQYF,TGTGCCAGCAGCCGACAGGGGTGGTACGAGCAGTACTTC
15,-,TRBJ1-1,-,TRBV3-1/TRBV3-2,CASSQRGGSGTEAFF,TGTGCCAGCAGCCAACGGGGGGGATCCGGCACTGAAGCTTTCTTT
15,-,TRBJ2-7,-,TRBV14,CASSQLGVSSYEQYF,TGTGCCAGCAGCCAACTGGGCGTTAGCTCCTACGAGCAGTACTTC
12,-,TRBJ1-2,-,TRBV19,CASSKGAYGYTF,TGTGCCAGTAGTAAGGGAGCCTATGGCTACACCTTC
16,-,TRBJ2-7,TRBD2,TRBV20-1,CSASREGLAALYEQYF,TGCAGTGCTAGTCGGGAAGGGCTAGCGGCACTATACGAGCAGTACTTC
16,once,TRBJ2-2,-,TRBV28,CASSAQGGPNTGELFF,TGTGCCAGCAGTGCCCAGGGGGGTCCGAACACCGGGGAGCTGTTTTTT
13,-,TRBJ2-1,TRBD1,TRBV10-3,CATTGGNYNEQFF,TGTGCCACAACAGGGGGCAACTACAATGAGCAGTTCTTC
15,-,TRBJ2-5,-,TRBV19,CASRMTEGLQETQYF,TGTGCCAGTAGGATGACAGAAGGTCTACAAGAGACCCAGTACTTC
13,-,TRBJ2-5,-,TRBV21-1,CASSKEVRETQYF,TGTGCCAGCAGCAAAGAAGTGCGAGAGACCCAGTACTTC
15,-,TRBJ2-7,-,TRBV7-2,CASSRPGQTSYEQYF,TGTGCCAGCAGCCGGCCGGGACAAACCTCCTACGAGCAGTACTTC
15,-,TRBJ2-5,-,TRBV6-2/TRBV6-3,CASSYGSGGDQTQYF,TGTGCCAGCAGTTACGGATCGGGGGGCGACCAGACCCAGTACTTC
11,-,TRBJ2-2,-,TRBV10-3,CAISGGGELFF,TGTGCCATCAGTGGCGGGGGGGAGCTGTTTTTT
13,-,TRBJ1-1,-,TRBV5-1,CASRLERNTEAFF,TGCGCCAGCAGATTAGAAAGGAACACTGAAGCTTTCTTT
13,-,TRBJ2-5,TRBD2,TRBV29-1,CSAGGGQVETQYF,TGCAGCGCCGGCGGGGGGCAGGTGGAGACCCAGTACTTC
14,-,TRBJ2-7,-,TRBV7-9,CASSFTGSSYEQYF,TGTGCCAGCAGCTTTACAGGGAGCTCCTACGAGCAGTACTTC
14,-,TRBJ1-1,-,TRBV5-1,CASSADTVGTEAFF,TGCGCCAGCAGCGCGGACACAGTGGGCACTGAAGCTTTCTTT
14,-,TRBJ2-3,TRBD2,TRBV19,CASSTSRLAGTQYF,TGTGCCAGTAGTACCTCAAGACTAGCGGGGACGCAGTATTTT
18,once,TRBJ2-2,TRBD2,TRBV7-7,CASSPALGSSGYTGELFF,TGTGCTAGCAGCCCCGCGTTGGGCAGTAGCGGGTACACCGGGGAGCTGTTTTTT
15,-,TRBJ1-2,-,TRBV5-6,CASSLVGAGSYGYTF,TGTGCCAGCAGCTTGGTTGGTGCAGGTTCTTATGGCTACACCTTC
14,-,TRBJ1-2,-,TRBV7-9,CASSLEGVGQGYTF,TGTGCCAGCAGCTTAGAGGGAGTGGGCCAAGGCTACACCTTC